What follows is one T cell receptor (beta chain) and its context. Its target is not known. This CDR3 comprises 12 residues. Germline V gene data show CDR1 as SNHLY and CDR2 as FYNNEI. Trimming took off 3 bases at V and 6 bases at J, with 9 bases between the two ends. RNA, at about 0.5 to 1 ug, was reverse transcribed with random hexamers. TCRdb used MiXCR to reprocess the immunoSEQ multiplex PCR reads, holding one entry per CDR3 protein. Of around 190,000 distinct CDR3 sequences detected, about 95% appear once; the ten largest clones hold approximately 0.1%. As controls, healthy donors matched for age and sex were used. This entry is derived from a study of CD8 T cells in Susac syndrome. Study results and caveats: It was acknowledged in the study that its TCR sequencing and HLA analysis involved a relatively small number of individuals.

The sequence was obtained from a human donor in good health. The gene calls are TRBV2 and TRBJ2-7; no firm D call. The sample was CD4+ T cells from PBMCs. The CDR3 reads CASSDLSPEQYF. The CDR3 DNA reads as TGTGCCAGCAGTGACCTCAGTCCCGAGCAGTACTTC.